Below, 8 T cell receptor beta chains from the same sample are listed, as sequenced in a study of shared clonotypes between healthy human individuals. Naive CD8 isolation took CD45RO-negative cells positively selected for CCR7 and excluded terminally differentiated effector memory CD45RA+ cells. The data were produced by immunoSEQ multiplex PCR, yet TCRdb's version contains in-frame clones alone and is incomplete. Among under 2,000,000 clones listed, 85% to 95% were seen once. The sample taken for sequencing was naive CD8+ T cells sorted from blood. The receptors shown here come from a man younger than 30 in good health.

The chain uses TRBV4-3 and TRBJ2-3; D is perhaps TRBD1 (5 bases). The germline gives CDR1 LGHNA, CDR2 YSLEER. This CDR3 has 15 amino acids. V was shortened by 1 base and J by 2 bases, with 10 bases between the two germline ends. The CDR3 DNA sequence: TGCGCCAGCAGCCAAGGCCCAGGGCTCACAGATACGCAGTATTTT. This sequence encodes CASSQGPGLTDTQYF.

This chain connects TRBV2 to TRBJ2-7; D ambiguous. With 0 bases removed from V and 7 bases from J, the gap between germline ends came to 7 bases. This CDR3 contains 12 residues. The germline gives CDR1 SNHLY, CDR2 FYNNEI. This CDR3 is CASSEAEFEQYF. The CDR3 nucleotides are TGTGCCAGCAGTGAAGCGGAATTTGAGCAGTACTTC.

The J gene is TRBJ1-5, the V gene TRBV25-1, with D tentatively TRBD1 (5 bases). Trimming left V 2 bases short and J 6 bases short, with 11 bases between. The CDR3 has 14 residues. The V gene's germline CDR1 is MGHDK and CDR2 SYGVNS. CDR3 sequence (DNA): TGTGCCAGCAGTGAAGGTGGGGCTGGTCAGCCCCAGCATTTT. This gives the protein CASSEGGAGQPQHF.

The rearrangement links TRBV13 to TRBJ1-1, with D possibly being TRBD1 (5 bases). Germline loops: CDR1 PRHDT, CDR2 FYEKMQ (reference sequence). V lost 1 base and J 5 bases, leaving 11 bases between the germline ends. This CDR3 spans 14 amino acids. The CDR3 sequence: CASSLAPGTTEAFF. The CDR3 DNA is TGTGCCAGCAGCTTAGCCCCGGGGACGACTGAAGCTTTCTTT.

The chain uses TRBV19 and TRBJ2-2; D is ambiguous. Germline V lookup: CDR1 LNHDA, CDR2 SQIVND (reference sequence). V shed 9 bases and J shed 3 bases, with 8 bases lying between them. The CDR3 has 12 residues. This CDR3 reads CASLLDTGELFF. The CDR3 DNA is TGTGCCAGCTTATTGGACACCGGGGAGCTGTTTTTT.

The chain has TRBV4-3 and TRBJ2-1, with D possibly being TRBD2 (6 bases). Germline CDR1 is LGHNA and CDR2 is YSLEER. CDR3 length: 16 residues. The V gene lost 1 base and the J gene lost 2 bases, with 12 bases spanning the gap. The CDR3 spells CASSQVRESPYNEQFF. DNA of the CDR3: TGCGCCAGCAGCCAAGTACGGGAGAGCCCCTACAATGAGCAGTTCTTC.

The V and J genes are TRBV28 and TRBJ1-2; tentatively, D is TRBD1 (5 bases). Trimming removed 6 bases at V and 6 bases at J, with 14 bases between. The CDR3 is 13 residues long. Germline V CDR1 and CDR2: MDHEN, SYDVKM. CDR3 region: CASRLGGGNGYTF. The CDR3 DNA reads TGTGCCAGCAGATTGGGGGGTGGGAATGGCTACACCTTC.

The rearrangement links TRBV9 to TRBJ2-2; 8 bases agree with TRBD1. The V segment lost 3 bases and the J segment 4 bases; nucleotides outside the gene matches: 2. Per germline, CDR1 SGDLS and CDR2 YYNGEE. This CDR3 spans 14 amino acids. This chain's CDR3 is CASSETGVTGELFF. The CDR3 DNA sequence: TGTGCCAGCAGCGAGACAGGGGTCACCGGGGAGCTGTTTTTT.